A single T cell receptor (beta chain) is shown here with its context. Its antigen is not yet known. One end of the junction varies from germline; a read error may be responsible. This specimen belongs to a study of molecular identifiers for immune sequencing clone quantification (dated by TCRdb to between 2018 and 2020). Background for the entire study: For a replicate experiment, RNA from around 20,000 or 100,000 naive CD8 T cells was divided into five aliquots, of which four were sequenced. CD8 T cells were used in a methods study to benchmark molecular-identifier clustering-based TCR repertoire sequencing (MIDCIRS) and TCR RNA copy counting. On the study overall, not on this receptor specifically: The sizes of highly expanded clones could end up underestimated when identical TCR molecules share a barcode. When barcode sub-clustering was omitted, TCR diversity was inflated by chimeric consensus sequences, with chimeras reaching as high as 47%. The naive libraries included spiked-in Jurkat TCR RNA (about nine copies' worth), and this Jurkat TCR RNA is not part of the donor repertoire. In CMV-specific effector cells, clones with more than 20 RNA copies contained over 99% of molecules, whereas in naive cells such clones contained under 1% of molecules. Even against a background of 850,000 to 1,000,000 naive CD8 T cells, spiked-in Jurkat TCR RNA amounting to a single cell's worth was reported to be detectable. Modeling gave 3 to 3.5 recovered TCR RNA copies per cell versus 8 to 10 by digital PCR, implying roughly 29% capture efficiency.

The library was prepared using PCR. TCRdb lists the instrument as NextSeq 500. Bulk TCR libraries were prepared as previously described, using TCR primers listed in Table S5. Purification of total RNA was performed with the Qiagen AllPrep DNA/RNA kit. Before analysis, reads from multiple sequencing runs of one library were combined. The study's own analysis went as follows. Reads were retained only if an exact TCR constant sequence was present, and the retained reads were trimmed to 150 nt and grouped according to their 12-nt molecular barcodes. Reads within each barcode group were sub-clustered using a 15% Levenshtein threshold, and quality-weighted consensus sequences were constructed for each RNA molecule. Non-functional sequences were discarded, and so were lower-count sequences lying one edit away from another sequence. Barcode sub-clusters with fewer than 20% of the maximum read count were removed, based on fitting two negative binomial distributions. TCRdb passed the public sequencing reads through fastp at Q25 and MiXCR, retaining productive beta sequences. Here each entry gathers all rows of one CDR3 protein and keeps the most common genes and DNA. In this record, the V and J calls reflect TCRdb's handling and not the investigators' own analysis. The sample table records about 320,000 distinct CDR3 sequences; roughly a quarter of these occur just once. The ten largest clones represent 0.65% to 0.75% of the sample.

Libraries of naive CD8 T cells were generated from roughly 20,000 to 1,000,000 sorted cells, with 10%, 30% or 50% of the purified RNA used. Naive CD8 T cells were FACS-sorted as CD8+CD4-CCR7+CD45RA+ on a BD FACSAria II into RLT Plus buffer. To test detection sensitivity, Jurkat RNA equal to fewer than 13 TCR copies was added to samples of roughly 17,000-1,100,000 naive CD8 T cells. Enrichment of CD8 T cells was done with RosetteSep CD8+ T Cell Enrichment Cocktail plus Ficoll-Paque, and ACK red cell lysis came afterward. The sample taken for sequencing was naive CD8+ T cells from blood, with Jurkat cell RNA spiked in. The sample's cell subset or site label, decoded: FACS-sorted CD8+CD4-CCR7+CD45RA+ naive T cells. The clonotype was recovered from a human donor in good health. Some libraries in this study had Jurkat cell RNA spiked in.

The CDR3 protein is CDSGALNTEAFF. The DNA is as follows: TGCGACAGCGGTGCGCTGAACACTGAAGCTTTCTTT. This chain joins TRBV4-1 to TRBJ1-1; the D gene remains uncertain. The germline V gene provides CDR1 MGHRA and CDR2 YSYEKL. Including the terminal cysteine and phenylalanine, the CDR3 comprises 12 residues. Just CDR3 DNA is preserved here, 36 bases in frame from base 1.